This T cell receptor beta chain originates from a study of blood T cell repertoires in COVID-19. TCRdb's table, derived via immunoSEQ multiplex PCR, lists solely in-frame clones and lacks some. The sample holds about 150,000 clones; 87% are singletons and the top ten take around 4.6%. V trimming: 2 bases; J trimming: 1 base; junction bases outside the gene matches: 2. The CDR3 is 14 amino acids. Germline CDR1 is SGHKS and CDR2 is YYEKEE (reference sequence). The sample taken for sequencing was peripheral blood. The clonotype originates from a human donor in a cohort sampled during active COVID-19. The rearrangement links TRBV5-5 to TRBJ2-7; 8 bases are a match to TRBD1. CDR3 nucleotide sequence: TGTGCCAGCAGCTTCGGGACAGGATCCTACGAGCAGTACTTC. Its translation is CASSFGTGSYEQYF.